The T cell receptor beta chain under discussion was sequenced for a study of shared clonotypes between healthy human individuals. Notes on the study in general: The expectation was that sequencing depth would affect clonotype sharing among donors.

Samples underwent the assay at deep level. Produced via immunoSEQ multiplex PCR; TCRdb's table is partial and in-frame only. The sample yields about 490,000 clones, over 70% seen once. The donors were adults (healthy and HIV-negative) with no recent acute infections or vaccinations. Everyone who donated was a Caucasian adult who lived in Nashville, Tennessee. Many counts were recorded for this clone. Its antigen is not identified. Sequenced input: PBMCs. This sequence was found in a woman between 40 and 50 years old in good health. Some clones in this sample may be carry-over from other donors' samples.

This CDR3 is CASSWRRGTYEQYF. The CDR3 nucleotides read TGTGCCAGCAGCTGGAGAAGGGGAACCTACGAGCAGTACTTC. This chain uses TRBV5-6 with TRBJ2-5, with a possible D match to TRBD1 (5 bases). The J call is in doubt because the DNA end fits TRBJ2-7 better. Per the germline V gene, CDR1 is SGHDT and CDR2 is YYEEEE. CDR3 length: 14 amino acids.